These 11 T cell receptor beta chains were all obtained from the same sample, sequenced in a study of cytomegalovirus exposure and HLA in healthy donors. It was with 60 Vbeta and 13 Jbeta primers that the PCR ran. Produced via immunoSEQ multiplex PCR; TCRdb's table is partial and in-frame only. The table lists fewer than 70,000 clones, 74% of them singletons. Sequenced sample: PBMCs. Receptor source: a woman between 55 and 75 years old in good health and CMV-seropositive.

This clone was counted a few times. The chain recombines TRBV5-4 with TRBJ2-3; a weak D match, TRBD2 (6 bases). There are 17 residues in the CDR3. Germline CDR1 is SGHNT and CDR2 is YYREEE (reference sequence). The germline V and J ends were trimmed by 0 bases and 7 bases, with 21 bases remaining between them. CDR3 region: CASSLGGGGEARNTQYF. The CDR3 coding sequence is TGTGCCAGCAGCTTGGGAGGAGGCGGGGAAGCGCGGAATACGCAGTATTTT.

This clone was detected once. The J gene is TRBJ2-3, the V gene TRBV5-1; TRBD2 agrees at 16 bases. The CDR3 is made up of 19 amino acids. J was trimmed by 2 bases and V by 4 bases; bases with no gene match: 10. CDR1 and CDR2 from the germline V gene are SGHRS and YFSETQ. CDR3 loop: CASSTGQGTSGRATDTQYF. DNA for the CDR3: TGCGCCAGCAGCACCGGTCAGGGGACTAGCGGGAGGGCCACAGATACGCAGTATTTT.

The V gene is TRBV30, the J gene TRBJ1-3; D call uncertain. The CDR3 covers 13 residues. Germline CDR1 and CDR2: GTSNPN and SVGIG (reference sequence). Trimming shortened V by 2 bases and J by 0 bases, and 5 bases separated the two germline ends. The CDR3 loop reads CAWSHSSGNTIYF. The CDR3 DNA reads TGTGCCTGGAGTCATAGCTCTGGAAACACCATATATTTT.

The V call is TRBV7-2, the J call TRBJ1-2; 9 bases are a match to TRBD1. Germline loops: CDR1 SGHTA, CDR2 FQGNSA. V lost 4 bases, J lost 6 bases, and 3 bases stayed unmatched. The CDR3 has 13 residues. CDR3: CASSSYRGHGYTF. The CDR3 DNA follows: TGTGCCAGCAGCTCATACAGGGGGCATGGCTACACCTTC. Drawing the rest from reference TRBV7-2 and TRBJ1-2, the complete variable domain is GAGVSQSPSNKVTEKGKDVELRCDPISGHTALYWYRQSLGQGLEFLIYFQGNSAPDKSGLPSDRFSAERTGGSVSTLTIQRTQQEDSAVYLCASSSYRGHGYTFGSGTRLTVV.

This sequence joins TRBV18 and TRBJ2-7, with TRBD2 as a possible D gene (5 bases). V was clipped by 3 bases and J by 5 bases, with 20 bases between them. This CDR3 is 16 amino acids long. The germline CDR1 and CDR2 sequences are KGHSH and LQKENI. CDR3 coding DNA: TGTGCCAGCTCACCTACAACCCTAGGTTCGGGGAACGAGCAGTACTTC. Its translation: CASSPTTLGSGNEQYF.

This chain joins TRBV5-4 and TRBJ2-7, with a tentative D call TRBD2 (6 bases). Trimming pared 7 bases from V and 0 bases from J, leaving 14 bases between. The CDR3 has 14 amino acids. Germline loops: CDR1 SGHNT, CDR2 YYREEE (reference sequence). The chain's CDR3 is CASGWRGGSYEQYF. The CDR3, as DNA: TGTGCCAGCGGGTGGAGGGGAGGCTCCTACGAGCAGTACTTC.

V usage is TRBV2 and J usage is TRBJ2-1, with D tentatively TRBD1 (5 bases). Germline V lookup: CDR1 SNHLY, CDR2 FYNNEI. CDR3 length: 11 residues. Trimming pared 4 bases from V and 10 bases from J, leaving 8 bases between. CDR3 coding DNA: TGTGCCAGCAGTGTGACAGCCGAGCAGTTCTTC. Translating it yields CASSVTAEQFF.

This chain connects TRBV5-1 to TRBJ2-5, with D perhaps TRBD2 (7 bases). The V gene's germline CDR1 is SGHRS and CDR2 YFSETQ. Trimming cost V 7 bases and J 6 bases, with 19 bases left between them. CDR3 length: 14 amino acids. In nucleotides, the CDR3 is TGCGCCAGCGGGTTAGGGGGGGCCGGGAAGACCCAGTACTTC. The encoded protein is CASGLGGAGKTQYF. The full variable domain, completed using reference TRBV5-1 and TRBJ2-5, is KAGVTQTPRYLIKTRGQQVTLSCSPISGHRSVSWYQQTPGQGLQFLFEYFSETQRNKGNFPGRFSGRQFSNSRSEMNVSTLELGDSALYLCASGLGGAGKTQYFGPGTRLLVL.

The chain joins TRBV13 to TRBJ1-6; TRBD1 agrees at 9 bases. The germline gives CDR1 PRHDT, CDR2 FYEKMQ (reference sequence). This CDR3 is built from 15 residues. V trimming: 4 bases; J trimming: 8 bases; junction bases outside the gene matches: 6. CDR3 residues: CASSSGQGLDSPLHF. Here the CDR3 DNA reads TGTGCCAGCAGCTCGGGACAGGGTCTAGATTCACCCCTCCACTTT.

J is TRBJ2-5 and V is TRBV29-1, with 7 bases lining up with TRBD1. Germline-derived CDR1 and CDR2 are SQVTM and ANQGSEA. The CDR3 consists of 12 residues. Germline trimming cut 5 bases from V and 4 bases from J; bases unmatched to any gene: 4. For the CDR3, the DNA is TGCAGCGTTTCTGAGGGGGCAGAGACCCAGTACTTC. Translating gives CSVSEGAETQYF.

This clone was seen just once. V is TRBV7-2 and J is TRBJ2-2, with D perhaps matching TRBD1 (5 bases). Germline V lookup: CDR1 SGHTA, CDR2 FQGNSA. The CDR3 loop spans 13 amino acids. The V and J ends lost 5 bases and 5 bases respectively, with 9 bases between them. DNA of the CDR3: TGTGCCAGCAGCACTCGACAGACCGGGGAGCTGTTTTTT. Amino acid sequence: CASSTRQTGELFF.